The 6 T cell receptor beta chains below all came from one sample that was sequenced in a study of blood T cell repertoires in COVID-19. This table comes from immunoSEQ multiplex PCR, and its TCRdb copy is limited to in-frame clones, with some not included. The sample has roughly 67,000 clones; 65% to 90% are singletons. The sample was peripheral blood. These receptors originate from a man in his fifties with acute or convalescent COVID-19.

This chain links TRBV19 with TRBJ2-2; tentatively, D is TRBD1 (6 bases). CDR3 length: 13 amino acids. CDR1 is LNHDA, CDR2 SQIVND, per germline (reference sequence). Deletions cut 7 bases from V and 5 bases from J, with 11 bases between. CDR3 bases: TGTGCCAGTATGGGGGCGGGTACCGGGGAGCTGTTTTTT. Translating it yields CASMGAGTGELFF.

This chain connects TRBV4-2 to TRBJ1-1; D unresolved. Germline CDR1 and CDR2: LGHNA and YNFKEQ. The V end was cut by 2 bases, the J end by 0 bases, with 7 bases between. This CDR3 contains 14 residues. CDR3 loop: CASSQYAVNTEAFF. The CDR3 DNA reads TGTGCCAGCAGCCAATACGCAGTGAACACTGAAGCTTTCTTT.

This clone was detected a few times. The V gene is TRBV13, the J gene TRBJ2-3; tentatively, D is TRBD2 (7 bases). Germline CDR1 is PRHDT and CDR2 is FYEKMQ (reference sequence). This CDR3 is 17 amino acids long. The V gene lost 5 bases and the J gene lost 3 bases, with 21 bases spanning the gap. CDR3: CASSGVRGADPTDTQYF. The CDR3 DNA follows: TGTGCCAGCAGCGGGGTACGGGGGGCCGATCCGACAGATACGCAGTATTTT.

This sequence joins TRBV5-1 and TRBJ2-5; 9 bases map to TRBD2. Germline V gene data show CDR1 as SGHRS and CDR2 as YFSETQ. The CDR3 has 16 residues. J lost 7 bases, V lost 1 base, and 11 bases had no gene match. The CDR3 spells CASSLWLAGDPGTQYF. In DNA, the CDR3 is TGCGCCAGCAGCTTGTGGTTAGCGGGGGACCCGGGGACCCAGTACTTC.

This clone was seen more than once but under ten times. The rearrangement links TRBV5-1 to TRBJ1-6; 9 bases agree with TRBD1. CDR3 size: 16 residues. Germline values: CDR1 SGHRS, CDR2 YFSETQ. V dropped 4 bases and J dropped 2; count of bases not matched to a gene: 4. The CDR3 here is CASSTGQGPYNSPLHF. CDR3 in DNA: TGCGCCAGCAGCACGGGACAGGGTCCCTATAATTCACCCCTCCACTTT.

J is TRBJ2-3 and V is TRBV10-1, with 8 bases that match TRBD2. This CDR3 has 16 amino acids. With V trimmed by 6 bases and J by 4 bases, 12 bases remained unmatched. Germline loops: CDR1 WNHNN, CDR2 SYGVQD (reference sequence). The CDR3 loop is CASSENGGDRSDTQYF. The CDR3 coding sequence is TGCGCCAGCAGCGAAAACGGGGGGGACCGGTCAGATACGCAGTATTTT.